The clone carrying this T cell receptor (beta chain) came up a few times. Antigen unknown. This CDR3 comprises 15 residues. V trimming: 5 bases; J trimming: 3 bases; junction bases outside the gene matches: 4. Germline lookup yields CDR1 SGHTA and CDR2 FQGNSA. These data come from a study of T cells after yellow fever vaccination. For the study at large: Fractions of low cell number were prepared using SMART-Seq v4 Ultra Low Input. Notes on the study in general: Boosting was followed by the reappearance of most primary-vaccination clones (around 96% CD4, about 90% CD8).

TCRdb fed the 5' RACE reads into MiXCR, producing one record per CDR3 protein. The data contain more than 250,000 distinct CDR3 sequences, 6.8% of them singletons. The input for sequencing was PBMCs, taken approximately 47 days after the first yellow fever vaccination. This rearrangement joins TRBV7-2 to TRBJ2-1, with 10 nucleotides matching TRBD2. The sequence derives from a man aged 18 to 30 who received the YFV17D yellow fever vaccine. CDR3 residues: CASSPGTSDYNEQFF. The CDR3, as DNA: TGTGCCAGCAGCCCCGGGACTAGCGACTACAATGAGCAGTTCTTC.